These T cell receptor beta chains were read from a single sample in a study of monozygotic twins with inflammatory bowel disease. TCRdb re-called the 5' RACE reads; one entry per CDR3 protein, DNA not given. This sample contains approximately 330,000 distinct CDR3 sequences. The sample was blood. The receptor source for this set is a human donor with ulcerative colitis or Crohn's disease, or a healthy co-twin of an affected twin (not recorded which). Both conserved end residues are part of each CDR3.

cdr3_length: 15; v_call: TRBV5-1; j_call: TRBJ1-6; cdr3_aa: CASSLEGPDDSPLHF
cdr3_length: 15; v_call: TRBV12-3/TRBV12-4; j_call: TRBJ1-2; cdr3_aa: CASSHARGTPYGYTF
cdr3_length: 13; v_call: TRBV6-5; j_call: TRBJ1-6; cdr3_aa: CASMRGFGSPLHF
cdr3_length: 15; v_call: TRBV11-2; j_call: TRBJ2-7; cdr3_aa: CASSLGIASSYEQYF
cdr3_length: 16; v_call: TRBV27; j_call: TRBJ2-5; cdr3_aa: CASSYSGGVWQETQYF
cdr3_length: 14; v_call: TRBV12-3/TRBV12-4; j_call: TRBJ2-1; cdr3_aa: CASSLTTGGDEQFF
cdr3_length: 16; v_call: TRBV5-4; j_call: TRBJ2-1; cdr3_aa: CASSLGAGLRGHEQFF
cdr3_length: 18; v_call: TRBV5-1; j_call: TRBJ2-5; cdr3_aa: CASSLVPISGTKAETQYF
cdr3_length: 14; v_call: TRBV5-4; j_call: TRBJ2-7; cdr3_aa: CASSARQGMGEQYF
cdr3_length: 15; v_call: TRBV20-1; j_call: TRBJ1-1; cdr3_aa: CSARDLGGQEVEAFF
cdr3_length: 15; v_call: TRBV30; j_call: TRBJ1-6; cdr3_aa: CAWSASTGSNSPLHF
cdr3_length: 17; v_call: TRBV7-9; j_call: TRBJ2-2; cdr3_aa: CASSLRVGSANTGELFF
cdr3_length: 14; v_call: TRBV12-3/TRBV12-4; j_call: TRBJ2-3; cdr3_aa: CASSLNRITDTQYF
cdr3_length: 16; v_call: TRBV12-3/TRBV12-4; j_call: TRBJ1-3; cdr3_aa: CASSLPVGTSGNTIYF
cdr3_length: 13; v_call: TRBV27; j_call: TRBJ2-1; cdr3_aa: CASSLSKGNEQFF
cdr3_length: 16; v_call: TRBV28; j_call: TRBJ1-6; cdr3_aa: CASSLGINPNNSPLHF
cdr3_length: 14; v_call: TRBV9; j_call: TRBJ2-2; cdr3_aa: CASSLLQGHGELFF
cdr3_length: 15; v_call: TRBV7-2; j_call: TRBJ1-4; cdr3_aa: CASSRLGGFNEKLFF
cdr3_length: 15; v_call: TRBV15; j_call: TRBJ2-1; cdr3_aa: CATSRRYRTEGKQFF
cdr3_length: 11; v_call: TRBV5-1; j_call: TRBJ2-5; cdr3_aa: CATSDSETQYF
cdr3_length: 14; v_call: TRBV4-1; j_call: TRBJ1-6; cdr3_aa: CASSPQGRGSPLHF
cdr3_length: 14; v_call: TRBV20-1; j_call: TRBJ2-3; cdr3_aa: CSARDRASADTQYF
cdr3_length: 12; v_call: TRBV7-9; j_call: TRBJ2-7; cdr3_aa: CASSGREDEQYF
cdr3_length: 18; v_call: TRBV9; j_call: TRBJ2-1; cdr3_aa: CASSVNPSFRGVWNEQFF
cdr3_length: 13; v_call: TRBV20-1; j_call: TRBJ1-5; cdr3_aa: CSASRTGDQPQHF
cdr3_length: 14; v_call: TRBV20-1; j_call: TRBJ2-7; cdr3_aa: CSAPSGTGFYEQYF
cdr3_length: 15; v_call: TRBV3-1; j_call: TRBJ2-2; cdr3_aa: CASSQPGLHTGELFF
cdr3_length: 17; v_call: TRBV5-1; j_call: TRBJ1-1; cdr3_aa: CASSLYIREGLNSEAFF
cdr3_length: 15; v_call: TRBV7-9; j_call: TRBJ1-6; cdr3_aa: CASSPGTGESSPLHF
cdr3_length: 16; v_call: TRBV9; j_call: TRBJ2-2; cdr3_aa: CASSVGGQKNTGELFF
cdr3_length: 16; v_call: TRBV27; j_call: TRBJ2-1; cdr3_aa: CASSGGLAGTGHEQFF
cdr3_length: 15; v_call: TRBV7-2; j_call: TRBJ2-5; cdr3_aa: CASSLLAGVRETQYF
cdr3_length: 14; v_call: TRBV3-1; j_call: TRBJ2-3; cdr3_aa: CASRLNSGLNTQYF
cdr3_length: 19; v_call: TRBV12-3/TRBV12-4; j_call: TRBJ2-6; cdr3_aa: CASSSLALARRSGANVLTF
cdr3_length: 18; v_call: TRBV7-8; j_call: TRBJ2-1; cdr3_aa: CASSLAVAGGPLRNEQFF
cdr3_length: 14; v_call: TRBV28; j_call: TRBJ1-2; cdr3_aa: CASRLGQGGYGYSF
cdr3_length: 14; v_call: TRBV7-8; j_call: TRBJ2-7; cdr3_aa: CASSLDRWTYEQYF
cdr3_length: 12; v_call: TRBV20-1; j_call: TRBJ1-2; cdr3_aa: CSTRDLVYGYTF
cdr3_length: 16; v_call: TRBV5-1; j_call: TRBJ2-5; cdr3_aa: CASSLNAGGPQETQYF
cdr3_length: 17; v_call: TRBV5-1; j_call: TRBJ2-1; cdr3_aa: CASSWEGSRAPEGEQFF
cdr3_length: 14; v_call: TRBV6-5; j_call: TRBJ1-5; cdr3_aa: CASSSGTVNGPQHF
cdr3_length: 14; v_call: TRBV11-2; j_call: TRBJ2-2; cdr3_aa: CASSQDRGVGELFF
cdr3_length: 13; v_call: TRBV7-3; j_call: TRBJ2-7; cdr3_aa: CASSSQVASEQYF
cdr3_length: 18; v_call: TRBV4-2; j_call: TRBJ2-7; cdr3_aa: CASSQDLSTSGVSYEQYF
cdr3_length: 14; v_call: TRBV5-1; j_call: TRBJ2-1; cdr3_aa: CARELAGDSNEQFF
cdr3_length: 17; v_call: TRBV5-1; j_call: TRBJ2-2; cdr3_aa: CASSSMTHSSPPGELFF
cdr3_length: 12; v_call: TRBV20-1; j_call: TRBJ2-3; cdr3_aa: CSAKSTGDTQYF
cdr3_length: 13; v_call: TRBV12-3/TRBV12-4; j_call: TRBJ1-6; cdr3_aa: CASSLGHNLPLHF
cdr3_length: 16; v_call: TRBV27; j_call: TRBJ1-5; cdr3_aa: CASSSRTGRGNQPQHF